The clone carrying this T cell receptor beta chain was seen repeatedly, ten times or more. The antigen is unknown. V was trimmed by 7 bases and J by 7 bases, leaving 11 bases between them. Per germline, CDR1 SQVTM and CDR2 ANQGSEA. The CDR3 covers 11 residues. The library was built from 400 ng RNA with molecular barcoded adaptors for alpha/delta and beta/gamma chains. In TCRdb, the reads were re-called with MiXCR into one record per CDR3 protein. The sample consists of around 41,000 distinct CDR3 sequences, 10% to 15% of them appearing once. At the time of active disease, bone marrow was collected from every patient. This record belongs to a study of read filtering for tumor transcriptome and immune sequencing. Study-wide results and caveats: Correlation between methods rose after single-read clonotypes were removed. RNA-seq captured clonotypes less deeply and reliably than IR-seq. In IR-seq, single-read clonotypes were about 80% of clonotypes but about 3.5% of reads.

The TCR was taken from a donor aged 40 or older with multiple myeloma. The sequencing input was a population of CD138-negative cells sorted from bone marrow. The chain has TRBV29-1 and TRBJ2-1; a weak D match, TRBD2 (5 bases). Here the CDR3 reads CSADLRNEQFF. In nucleotides, the CDR3 is TGCAGCGCGGACTTACGGAATGAGCAGTTCTTC.